The rows below give T cell receptor beta chains drawn from one sample of a study of blood T cell repertoires in COVID-19. Assay used: immunoSEQ multiplex PCR; TCRdb lists only in-frame clones, some missing. The table records about 220,000 clones, about 82% of them present only once. Specimen: peripheral blood. These receptors were collected from a woman in her 70s with COVID-19, enrolled during active disease. Each CDR3 is given with its conserved first and last residue. The D gene is left open where the match is weak. Rows may omit the clone size; those that give it use once, few, many or a size class.

J gene	D gene	clone size	V gene	CDR3 DNA	CDR3 protein
TRBJ2-3	TRBD2	-	TRBV6-5	TGTGCCAGCAAAGCTAGCGGATGGGGAGATACGCAGTATTTT	CASKASGWGDTQYF
TRBJ1-3	-	-	TRBV27	TGTGCCAGCAGTTTCACGGGATCTGGAAACACCATATATTTT	CASSFTGSGNTIYF
TRBJ1-5	TRBD1	few	TRBV6-5	TGTGCCAGCACGCCAACAGGGGAAAGTCAGCCCCAGCATTTT	CASTPTGESQPQHF
TRBJ1-1	TRBD1	-	TRBV5-6	TGTGCCAGCAGCTGGACGGGACAGGGGATTGAAGCTTTCTTT	CASSWTGQGIEAFF
TRBJ1-2	TRBD1	-	TRBV7-2	TGTGCCAGCAGCCACCCGGGACAGTCTAACTATGGCTACACCTTC	CASSHPGQSNYGYTF
TRBJ2-7	TRBD2	-	TRBV5-1	TGCGCCAGCAGCCCTGCTGGACTAGCGGACTCCTACGAGCAGTACTTC	CASSPAGLADSYEQYF
TRBJ2-1	TRBD1	-	TRBV29-1	TGCAGCGCTAGCCAGGGGGACAATGAGCAGTTCTTC	CSASQGDNEQFF
TRBJ2-7	-	-	TRBV15	TGTGCCACCAGCAGGGACAGTACCTACGAGCAGTACTTC	CATSRDSTYEQYF
TRBJ2-3	TRBD1	-	TRBV5-1	TGCGCCAGCAGCCGCGACAGGGGGACCACAGATACGCAGTATTTT	CASSRDRGTTDTQYF
TRBJ1-1	TRBD1	once	TRBV6-2/TRBV6-3	TGTGCCAGCAGTAAACAGGGGGGAAGCACTGAAGCTTTCTTT	CASSKQGGSTEAFF
TRBJ2-3	TRBD1	-	TRBV29-1	TGCAGCTCGGGACAGGGGGGCACAGATACGCAGTATTTT	CSSGQGGTDTQYF
TRBJ2-2	-	-	TRBV18	TGTGCCAGCTCACCACCGAAAATCGAGATGACGAACACCGGGGAGCTGTTTTTT	CASSPPKIEMTNTGELFF
TRBJ1-1	TRBD1	-	TRBV19	TGTGCCAGTAGTAACGGACAGGCTGAAGCTTTCTTT	CASSNGQAEAFF
TRBJ2-2	-	-	TRBV19	TGTGCCAGTAGGATATCAGGGTCTGGAGGGACCGGGGAGCTGTTTTTT	CASRISGSGGTGELFF
TRBJ2-5	-	-	TRBV7-7	TGTGCTAGCTCGGGGAGTTCGAAAGAGACCCAGTACTTC	CASSGSSKETQYF
TRBJ1-6	TRBD1	-	TRBV3-1/TRBV3-2	TGTGCCAGCAGCTCACCTGGACAGGGGCAATCACCCCTCCACTTT	CASSSPGQGQSPLHF
TRBJ2-3	-	-	TRBV19	TGTGCCAGTAGTATAAACCCAGGTAGCACAGATACGCAGTATTTT	CASSINPGSTDTQYF
TRBJ1-3	TRBD1	few	TRBV6-5	TGTGCCAGCAGGCCGACAGGGGATCCTGGAAACACCATATATTTT	CASRPTGDPGNTIYF
TRBJ2-3	TRBD1	-	TRBV7-3	TGTGCCAGCAGTTCCTCGGGACAGTCTAGCACAGATACGCAGTATTTT	CASSSSGQSSTDTQYF
TRBJ1-5	-	-	TRBV5-6	TGTGCCAGCAGCTTTGCGACGCAGGGTAGTCCCCAGCATTTT	CASSFATQGSPQHF
TRBJ1-3	-	few	TRBV9	TGTGCCAGCAGCGTAGAGGTGTTCGGGGACACCATATATTTT	CASSVEVFGDTIYF